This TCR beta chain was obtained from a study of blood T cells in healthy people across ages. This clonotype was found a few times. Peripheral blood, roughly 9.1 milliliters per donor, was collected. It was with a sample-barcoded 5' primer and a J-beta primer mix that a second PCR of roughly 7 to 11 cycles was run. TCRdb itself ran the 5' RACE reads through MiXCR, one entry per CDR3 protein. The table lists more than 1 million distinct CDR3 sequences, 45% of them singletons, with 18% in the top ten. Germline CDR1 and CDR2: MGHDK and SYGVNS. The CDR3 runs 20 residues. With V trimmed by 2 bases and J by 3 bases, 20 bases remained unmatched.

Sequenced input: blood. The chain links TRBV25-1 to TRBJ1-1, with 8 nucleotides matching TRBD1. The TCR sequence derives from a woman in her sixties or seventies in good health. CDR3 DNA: TGTGCCAGCAGTGAAGGGTTGGTGTTCTCAGGGGGCGGCCGGTACACTGAAGCTTTCTTT. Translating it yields CASSEGLVFSGGGRYTEAFF.